The table lists the clone carrying this TCR beta chain with a count of one. The data stem from a study of read filtering for tumor transcriptome and immune sequencing. Study information: Mean patient age was roughly 66 years, range about 47 to 90; roughly 18 male, some 15 female.

Bone marrow was sampled from every patient at the time of active disease. From about 400 ng of RNA, a library with molecular barcoded alpha/delta and beta/gamma adaptors was made. TCRdb passed the reads through MiXCR, listing each CDR3 protein once. The repertoire holds 100,000 to 150,000 distinct CDR3 sequences, around 13% seen once, with 6.5% to 9% in the top ten. This clonotype was obtained from a donor at least 40 years old with multiple myeloma. Sequences were obtained from a population of CD138-negative cells sorted from bone marrow.

CDR3 residues: CSVEDLRDRGSYEQFF. In nucleotides, the CDR3 is TGCAGCGTTGAGGATCTCCGGGACAGGGGGAGTTATGAGCAGTTCTTC. The chain recombines TRBV29-1 with TRBJ2-1; TRBD1 agrees at 11 bases. V lost 3 bases, J lost 8 bases, and 12 bases stayed unmatched. This CDR3 is built from 16 residues. Germline loops: CDR1 SQVTM, CDR2 ANQGSEA.